Shown below are 20 T cell receptor beta chains from a single sample sequenced in a study of T cell repertoires in cytomegalovirus infection. Each CDR3 protein gets one entry after TCRdb re-called the reads with MiXCR. The sample holds approximately 350,000 distinct CDR3 sequences, about 32% seen once. Their recognized antigens are unknown. Sequencing used cultured PBMCs, obtained from culture after CMV antigen stimulation. The receptors shown here come from a human donor in good health (CMV status not recorded). Some clones in this sample may be carry-over from other donors' samples.

This clonotype appeared a few times. The chain has TRBV7-8 and TRBJ1-4; D is perhaps TRBD1 (5 bases). The germline CDR1 and CDR2 sequences are SGHVS and FQNEAQ. The CDR3 is 14 residues long. V lost 5 bases to trimming and J lost 4 bases, with 11 bases between them. The CDR3 protein is CASSVGQVNEKLFF. The CDR3, as DNA: TGTGCCAGCAGCGTGGGGCAGGTTAATGAAAAACTGTTTTTT.

The chain has TRBV6-5 and TRBJ2-3; D possibly corresponds to TRBD2 (5 bases). This CDR3 has 16 amino acids. Germline V gene lookup returns CDR1 MNHEY and CDR2 SVGAGI. Trimming stripped 2 bases from V and 2 bases from J, with 14 bases between. As DNA, the CDR3 is TGTGCCAGCAGTTACATGCGGGCAGCTAACACAGATACGCAGTATTTT. Amino acid sequence: CASSYMRAANTDTQYF.

The chain couples TRBV5-1 to TRBJ2-3, with D perhaps matching TRBD1 (7 bases). V lost 2 bases and J 2 bases, leaving 12 bases between the germline ends. Germline-derived CDR1 and CDR2 are SGHRS and YFSETQ. This CDR3 is 15 amino acids long. The CDR3 reads CASSFRGTDTDTQYF. The CDR3 DNA is TGCGCCAGCAGCTTTCGCGGGACAGACACAGATACGCAGTATTTT.

This clonotype was detected only a few times. The chain couples TRBV6-1 to TRBJ2-7; TRBD2 agrees at 10 bases. The CDR3 is made up of 16 amino acids. Germline CDR1 is MNHNS and CDR2 is SASEGT. J lost 2 bases, V lost 4 bases, and 8 bases had no gene match. The DNA of the CDR3 is TGTGCCAGCAGTGGGAAGGGACTAGCGATTACCTACGAGCAGTACGTC. Translating gives CASSGKGLAITYEQYV.

The J gene is TRBJ2-4, the V gene TRBV6-2 or TRBV6-3, with D possibly TRBD2 on 5 matching bases. V was clipped by 5 bases and J by 11 bases, with 22 bases between them. Germline V gene sequence: CDR1 MNHEY, CDR2 SVGEGT. There are 15 residues in the CDR3. The CDR3 DNA follows: TGTGCCAGCAGTAAGACGAGGGATTGGGGTTTACTTCAGTACTTC. It codes for CASSKTRDWGLLQYF.

This clonotype was detected a few times. This chain connects TRBV7-2 to TRBJ1-1; a possible D gene is TRBD1 (6 bases). The germline V gene has CDR1 SGHTA and CDR2 FQGNSA. The germline V and J ends were trimmed by 5 bases and 5 bases, with 15 bases remaining between them. This CDR3 has 14 amino acids. The CDR3 region is CASSIRQVGTEAFF. DNA for the CDR3: TGTGCCAGCAGCATTCGACAGGTGGGGACTGAAGCTTTCTTT.

The chain links TRBV6-2 or TRBV6-3 to TRBJ2-3, with 14 bases that match TRBD2. CDR1 is MNHEY and CDR2 is SVGEGT in the germline V gene. The CDR3 contains 18 residues. V shed 3 bases, J shed 2 bases, and the junction held 7 bases outside the gene matches. CDR3 protein: CASSYRRTSGRSTDTQYF. The CDR3 DNA sequence: TGTGCCAGCAGTTATAGGCGGACTAGCGGGAGGTCCACAGATACGCAGTATTTT.

The chain recombines TRBV15 with TRBJ2-7; 10 bases map to TRBD1. Germline V gene sequence: CDR1 LNHNV, CDR2 YYDKDF (reference sequence). CDR3 length: 14 residues. Losses at the gene ends were 5 bases for V and 2 bases for J; bases not matched to a gene: 3. The CDR3 spells CATSFGQGAYEQYF. The CDR3 region has the DNA TGTGCCACCAGCTTCGGACAGGGGGCCTACGAGCAGTACTTC. The whole variable domain, filled in from reference TRBV15 and TRBJ2-7, reads DAMVIQNPRYQVTQFGKPVTLSCSQTLNHNVMYWYQQKSSQAPKLLFHYYDKDFNNEADTPDNFQSRRPNTSFCFLDIRSPGLGDTAMYLCATSFGQGAYEQYFGPGTRLTVT.

This clonotype was counted between two and nine times. J is TRBJ2-1 and V is TRBV7-2; TRBD2 matches at 7 bases. Germline values: CDR1 SGHTA, CDR2 FQGNSA. J lost 6 bases, V lost 8 bases, and 7 bases had no gene match. The length of the CDR3 is 13 residues. The CDR3 here is CASGRESGNEQFF. The CDR3 DNA reads TGTGCCAGCGGGCGGGAGTCGGGCAATGAGCAGTTCTTC.

This clonotype was detected ten times or more. J is TRBJ1-5 and V is TRBV7-2; D is unresolved. The V gene lost 5 bases and the J gene lost 0 bases, with 14 bases spanning the gap. The CDR3 is made up of 16 amino acids. Per germline, CDR1 SGHTA and CDR2 FQGNSA. The CDR3 DNA follows: TGTGCCAGCAGCCCTAGACGGATGTATAGCAATCAGCCCCAGCATTTT. Its translation: CASSPRRMYSNQPQHF.

J is TRBJ2-7 and V is TRBV5-1; 7 positions agree with TRBD2. The V segment lost 1 base and the J segment 6 bases; nucleotides outside the gene matches: 19. Germline V CDR1 and CDR2: SGHRS, YFSETQ. The CDR3 is 18 residues long. CDR3 nucleotides: TGCGCCAGCAGCTTGAATAGGCTTGAGTGCGGGAGCATAAGCGAGCAGTACGTC. It codes for CASSLNRLECGSISEQYV.

The CDR3 reads CSARGTSGSTDTQYF. CDR3 bases: TGCAGTGCTAGAGGGACTAGCGGGTCCACAGATACGCAGTATTTT. V is TRBV20-1 and J is TRBJ2-3; 11 nucleotides align to TRBD2. Germline CDR1 DFQATT, CDR2 SNEGSKA (reference sequence). V shed 1 base and J 2 bases; nucleotides not matched to a gene: 2. The CDR3 is 15 amino acids.

Only a few counts were recorded for this clonotype. The chain links TRBV7-3 to TRBJ2-3, with D possibly being TRBD1 or TRBD2 (5 bases each). The CDR3 consists of 17 residues. Germline-derived CDR1 and CDR2 are SGHTA and FQGTGA. The V and J ends lost 2 bases and 5 bases respectively, with 20 bases between them. In DNA, the CDR3 is TGTGCCAGCAGCTTATCCCGGACGGGGCTACTTGTAGATACGCAGTATTTT. Protein: CASSLSRTGLLVDTQYF.

The V call is TRBV2, the J call TRBJ1-1; the D gene is possibly TRBD1 (5 bases). V was shortened by 1 base and J by 3 bases, with 6 bases between the two germline ends. The CDR3 is made up of 13 amino acids. Germline CDR1 and CDR2: SNHLY and FYNNEI. CDR3 DNA sequence: TGTGCCAGCAGTGAAGACAGGTACACTGAAGCTTTCTTT. Translation gives CASSEDRYTEAFF.

The J gene is TRBJ2-3, the V gene TRBV6-4; no reliable D call. V dropped 4 bases and J dropped 1 base, with 9 bases sitting between them. Germline V gives CDR1 MRHNA, CDR2 SNTAGT. This CDR3 region has 14 residues. CDR3 sequence reads: CASSALPGTDTQYF. The CDR3 DNA reads TGTGCCAGCAGTGCCCTCCCTGGCACAGATACGCAGTATTTT.

As concerns this clonotype: One end of the junction varies from germline; a read error may be responsible. This rearrangement joins TRBV20-1 to TRBJ2-1, with TRBD1 identical over 11 bases. CDR1 is DFQATT, CDR2 SNEGSKA, per germline (reference sequence). The CDR3 contains 14 residues. The chain's CDR3 is CSARGQGARNEQFF. The CDR3 coding sequence is TGCAGTGCGAGAGGACAGGGGGCCAGGAATGAGCAGTTCTTC.

This clonotype showed up just a few times. The V call is TRBV4-1, the J call TRBJ1-1, with D tentatively TRBD1 (5 bases). V shed 1 base and J shed 1 base, with 13 bases lying between them. CDR1 and CDR2 (germline): MGHRA, YSYEKL. The CDR3 loop spans 16 amino acids. The CDR3 sequence: CASSQGQDTGNTEAFF. The CDR3 bases are TGCGCCAGCAGCCAAGGTCAGGACACGGGGAACACTGAAGCTTTCTTT.

CDR3 bases: TGTGCCAGCAGCTTAGGCCCAGGGGCCGGGGAGCTGTTTTTT. This codes for CASSLGPGAGELFF. This chain links TRBV7-3 with TRBJ2-2, with D perhaps matching TRBD1 (6 bases). V gave up 2 bases and J gave up 6 bases, with 10 bases separating them. Germline CDR1 and CDR2: SGHTA and FQGTGA. CDR3 length: 14 residues. Supplemented by reference TRBV7-3 and TRBJ2-2, the full variable domain reads GAGVSQTPSNKVTEKGKYVELRCDPISGHTALYWYRQSLGQGPEFLIYFQGTGAADDSGLPNDRFFAVRPEGSVSTLKIQRTERGDSAVYLCASSLGPGAGELFFGEGSRLTVL.

This chain uses TRBV6-2 or TRBV6-3 with TRBJ2-1, with TRBD2 matching 12 bases. This CDR3 is built from 16 residues. V lost 2 bases and J lost 6; bases outside the gene matches: 5. Germline V gene lookup returns CDR1 MNHEY and CDR2 SVGEGT. DNA for the CDR3: TGTGCCAGCAGTTACCCTAGCGGGAGGGCCTCCAATGAGCAGTTCTTC. Translating it yields CASSYPSGRASNEQFF.

This clonotype showed up many times. The chain recombines TRBV9 with TRBJ1-3; TRBD1 is a possible D gene (5 bases). Germline values: CDR1 SGDLS, CDR2 YYNGEE. V was pared by 6 bases and J by 3 bases, with 10 bases between. The CDR3 totals 13 residues. The CDR3 loop is CASMRGHGNTIYF. As DNA, the CDR3 is TGTGCCAGCATGAGGGGTCATGGAAACACCATATATTTT. Complete variable domain (other parts from reference TRBV9 and TRBJ1-3): DSGVTQTPKHLITATGQRVTLRCSPRSGDLSVYWYQQSLDQGLQFLIQYYNGEERAKGNILERFSAQQFPDLHSELNLSSLELGDSALYFCASMRGHGNTIYFGEGSWLTVV.